This T cell receptor beta chain appears in the sequencing data of a study of cytomegalovirus exposure and HLA in healthy donors. General study points: Specific recognition of CMV antigens was confirmed in vitro for a few chains (all CMV-associated). A later analysis linked a missense DCLRE1C variant to TCR beta V- and J-gene trimming. In a later analysis, compared with equally common non-associated chains, HLA-associated beta chains were more expanded.

PCR involved 60 Vbeta and 13 Jbeta primers. Some clones are missing from TCRdb's copy, which holds only in-frame ones; the method was immunoSEQ multiplex PCR. The data contain 180,000 or so clones, around 80% of them seen just once; the ten biggest clones take up around 1.4%. Germline assignment: CDR1 SNHLY and CDR2 FYNNEI. Trimming cost V 2 bases and J 3 bases, with 11 bases left between them. The CDR3 consists of 14 residues. This clone was picked up one time. Its specificity is not known. The sequence was collected from a girl aged 5-17 years in good health and CMV-seropositive. V and J are TRBV2 and TRBJ2-7; D remains unclear. Sequenced input: PBMCs. The CDR3 DNA reads as TGTGCCAGCAGTGAACCAACAGAGCACTACGAGCAGTACTTC. Translation: CASSEPTEHYEQYF.